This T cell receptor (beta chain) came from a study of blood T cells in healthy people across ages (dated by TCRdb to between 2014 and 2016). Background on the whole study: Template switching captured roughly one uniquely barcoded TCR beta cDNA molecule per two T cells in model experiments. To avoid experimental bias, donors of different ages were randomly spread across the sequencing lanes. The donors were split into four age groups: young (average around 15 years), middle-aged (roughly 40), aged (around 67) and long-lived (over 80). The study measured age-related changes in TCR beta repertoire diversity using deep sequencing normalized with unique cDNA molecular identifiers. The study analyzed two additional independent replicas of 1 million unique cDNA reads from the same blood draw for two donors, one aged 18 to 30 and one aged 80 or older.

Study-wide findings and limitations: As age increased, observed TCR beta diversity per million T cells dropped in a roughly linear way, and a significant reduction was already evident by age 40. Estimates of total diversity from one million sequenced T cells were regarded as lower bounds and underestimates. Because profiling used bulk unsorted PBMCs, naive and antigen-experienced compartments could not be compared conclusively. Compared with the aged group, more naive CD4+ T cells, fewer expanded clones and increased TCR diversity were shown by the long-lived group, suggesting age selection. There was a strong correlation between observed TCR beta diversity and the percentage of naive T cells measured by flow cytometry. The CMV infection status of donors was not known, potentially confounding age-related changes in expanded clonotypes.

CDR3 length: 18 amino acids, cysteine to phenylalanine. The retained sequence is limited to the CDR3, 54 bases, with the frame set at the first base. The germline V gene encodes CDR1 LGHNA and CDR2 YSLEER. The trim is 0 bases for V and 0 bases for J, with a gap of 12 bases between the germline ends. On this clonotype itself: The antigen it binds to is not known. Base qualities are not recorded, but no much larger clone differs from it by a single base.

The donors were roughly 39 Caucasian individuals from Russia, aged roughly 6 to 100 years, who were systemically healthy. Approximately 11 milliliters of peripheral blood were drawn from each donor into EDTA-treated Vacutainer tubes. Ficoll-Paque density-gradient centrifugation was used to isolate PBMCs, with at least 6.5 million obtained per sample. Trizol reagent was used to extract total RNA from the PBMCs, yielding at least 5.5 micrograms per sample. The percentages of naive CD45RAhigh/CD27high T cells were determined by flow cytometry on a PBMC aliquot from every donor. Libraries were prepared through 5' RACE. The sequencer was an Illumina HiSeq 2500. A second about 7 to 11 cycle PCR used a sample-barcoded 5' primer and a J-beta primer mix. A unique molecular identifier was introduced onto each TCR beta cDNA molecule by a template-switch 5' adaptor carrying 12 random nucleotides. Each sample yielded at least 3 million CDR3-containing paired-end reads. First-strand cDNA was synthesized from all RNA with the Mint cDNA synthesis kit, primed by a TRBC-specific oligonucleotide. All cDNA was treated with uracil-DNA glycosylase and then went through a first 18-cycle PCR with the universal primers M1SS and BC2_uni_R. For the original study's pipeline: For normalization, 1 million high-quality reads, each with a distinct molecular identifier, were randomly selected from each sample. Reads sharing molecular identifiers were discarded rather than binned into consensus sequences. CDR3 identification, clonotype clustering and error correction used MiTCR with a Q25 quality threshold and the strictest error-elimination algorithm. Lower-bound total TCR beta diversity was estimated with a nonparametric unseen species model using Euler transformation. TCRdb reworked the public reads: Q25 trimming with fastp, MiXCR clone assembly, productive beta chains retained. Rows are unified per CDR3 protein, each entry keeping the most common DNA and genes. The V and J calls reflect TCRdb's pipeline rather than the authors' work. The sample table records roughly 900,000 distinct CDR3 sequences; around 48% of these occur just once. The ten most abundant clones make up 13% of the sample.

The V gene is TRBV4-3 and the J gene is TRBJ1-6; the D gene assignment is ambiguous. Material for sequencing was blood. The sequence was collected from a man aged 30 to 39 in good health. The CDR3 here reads CASSQEGSGSSYNSPLHF. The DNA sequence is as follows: TGCGCCAGCAGCCAAGAGGGCAGCGGGAGCTCCTATAATTCACCCCTCCACTTT.